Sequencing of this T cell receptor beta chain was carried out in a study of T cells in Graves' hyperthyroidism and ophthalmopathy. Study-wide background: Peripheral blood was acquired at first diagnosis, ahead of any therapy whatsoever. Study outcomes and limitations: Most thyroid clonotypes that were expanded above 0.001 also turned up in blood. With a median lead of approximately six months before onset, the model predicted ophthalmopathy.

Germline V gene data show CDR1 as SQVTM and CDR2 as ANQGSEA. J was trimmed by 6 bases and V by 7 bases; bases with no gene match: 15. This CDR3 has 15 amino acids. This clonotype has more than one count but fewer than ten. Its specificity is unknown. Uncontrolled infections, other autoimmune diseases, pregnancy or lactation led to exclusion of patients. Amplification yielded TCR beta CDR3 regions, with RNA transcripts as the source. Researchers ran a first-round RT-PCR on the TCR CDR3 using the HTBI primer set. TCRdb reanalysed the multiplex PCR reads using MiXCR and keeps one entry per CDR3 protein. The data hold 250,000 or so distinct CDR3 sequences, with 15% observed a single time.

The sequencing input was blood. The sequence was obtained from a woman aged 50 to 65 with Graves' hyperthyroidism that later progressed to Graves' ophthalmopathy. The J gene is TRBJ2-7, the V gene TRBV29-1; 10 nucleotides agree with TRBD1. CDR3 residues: CSAVFFPGQGPEQYF. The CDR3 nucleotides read TGCAGCGCAGTATTTTTCCCGGGACAGGGGCCCGAGCAGTACTTC.